The source of this T cell receptor (beta chain) is a study of T cells in Graves' hyperthyroidism and ophthalmopathy (dated by TCRdb to the late 2010s). General notes on the study: Peripheral blood was collected at initial diagnosis, before any treatment. A discovery cohort of roughly 100 patients, approximately 44 with Graves' ophthalmopathy and over 55 with stable Graves' hyperthyroidism, was used to find distinguishing TCR V-J signatures. Whether ophthalmopathy could be predicted prospectively was tested in an independent validation cohort made up of approximately 19 hyperthyroidism patients plus 17 patients who later progressed to ophthalmopathy. For training and testing, the 100 or so patients in the discovery cohort were randomly divided in a 7:3 ratio. In addition, the study compared T-cell repertoires in thyroid tissue and in blood from five or six Graves' hyperthyroidism patients. Once sampling was done, hyperthyroidism patients were given methimazole at a starting dose of 30 mg daily, whereas ophthalmopathy patients were given high-dose intravenous methylprednisolone. TCR Vbeta CDR3 sequencing of 120 to 150 peripheral blood samples (more than 40 ophthalmopathy, over 70 hyperthyroidism and some 17 progressor patients) is reported in the paper.

The CDR3 has 14 amino acids, counting the end cysteine and phenylalanine. The CDR3 DNA has 42 bases and is translated from base 1. V and J are trimmed by 10 bases and 7 bases, and the gene matches miss 11 bases of the junction. CDR1 MDHEN and CDR2 SYDVKM were looked up in the germline V gene. This clonotype appeared many times. Its recognized antigen is unknown. No qualities accompany the bases; no much larger clone lies one base away. A patient counted as having stable Graves' hyperthyroidism if no progression to ophthalmopathy occurred over 18 months of follow-up. The hyperthyroidism patients were between 18 and 65 years old and newly diagnosed, with a disease duration of less than 2 months. Any patient with an uncontrolled infection, another autoimmune disease, pregnancy or lactation was excluded. Diagnoses relied on clinical symptoms, serum thyroxine and TRAb, thyroid ultrasound and orbital computed tomography. PBMCs were separated from 10 ml of fresh peripheral blood using Ficoll-Paque density gradient centrifugation. Total RNA was extracted with Trizol reagent, and quality was checked on an Agilent 2100 Bioanalyzer.

TCR beta CDR3 regions were amplified from RNA transcripts. The first round of RT-PCR for the TCR CDR3 was performed with the HTBI primer set and the Qiagen OneStep RT-PCR kit. A second multiplex PCR round built the libraries, followed by size selection and purification. Libraries were sequenced paired-end with 100 bp reads on an Illumina HiSeq2000. As for how the authors treated the data: SOAPnuke was used to process the raw data, with reads discarded if the reads contained adapters or uncalled bases, had a mean Phred below 15, or lacked an exact constant-primer or identifier match. High-quality paired reads were merged with COPE v1.2.5, and unique nucleotide sequences were defined as clonotypes. MiTCR v1.1 was used to align clonotypes to the IMGT TRBV, TRBD and TRBJ reference segments. Only V-J combinations with frequency above 0.0001, covering about 99% of repertoires, were analysed. The TCS score was defined as F50 (clonal expansion) divided by E x V (chaos), with BLOSUM62-based TCRdist calculated between CDR3 peptides within each V-J. Welch's t-statistics and random forest reduced 500 to 550 V-J features to some 14, which were used in a naive Bayes classifier (R e1071). The public reads were run again by TCRdb, first through fastp at Q25 and then through MiXCR, and only productive beta chains were kept. Entries that share a CDR3 protein sequence are merged under the most common genes and DNA. TCRdb, rather than the study authors, made the V and J calls. This sample lists fewer than 350,000 distinct CDR3 sequences; 20% to 25% were detected once. The biggest ten clones account for 50% to 65% of the sample.

The paper's findings and limits, for the study overall: No statistical method was used to fix the sample size in advance, and group allocation was not hidden from the investigators. Ophthalmopathy was separated from stable hyperthyroidism by a 13 V-J signature model, with approximately 89% sensitivity and roughly 81% specificity obtained in cross-validation and 80%/75% obtained in testing. Most expanded thyroid clonotypes (frequency above 0.001) were also found in blood, which suggests that blood repertoires may mirror thyroid immune responses. During validation, the model predicted progression to ophthalmopathy a median of about 5.9 months ahead of onset, with more than 60% sensitivity and 72.22% specificity.

The chain was built from TRBV28 and TRBJ2-1, and 9 bases in between align with TRBD2. The receptor was derived from a woman between 50 and 59 years old with Graves' hyperthyroidism. Sequencing input: blood. The DNA sequence follows: TGTGCCACCAACGGCGGGAGGGCCAGAAATGAGCAGTTCTTC. Translated, this is CATNGGRARNEQFF.